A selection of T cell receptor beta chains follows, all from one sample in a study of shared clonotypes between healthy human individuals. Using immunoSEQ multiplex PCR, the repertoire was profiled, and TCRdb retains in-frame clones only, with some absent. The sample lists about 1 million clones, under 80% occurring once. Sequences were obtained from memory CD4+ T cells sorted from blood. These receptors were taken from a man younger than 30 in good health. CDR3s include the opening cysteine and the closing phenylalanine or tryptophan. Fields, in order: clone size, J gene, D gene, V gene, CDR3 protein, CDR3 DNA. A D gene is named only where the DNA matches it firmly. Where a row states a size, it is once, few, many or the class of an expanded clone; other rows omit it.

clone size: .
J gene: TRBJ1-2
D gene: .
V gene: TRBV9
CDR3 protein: CASSVFDSSNYGYTF
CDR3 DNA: TGTGCCAGCAGCGTATTCGACAGTTCTAACTATGGCTACACCTTC

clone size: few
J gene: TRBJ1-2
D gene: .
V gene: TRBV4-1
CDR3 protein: CASSQVYRDAKGYTF
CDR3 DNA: TGCGCCAGCAGCCAGGTATACAGGGATGCAAAGGGCTACACCTTC

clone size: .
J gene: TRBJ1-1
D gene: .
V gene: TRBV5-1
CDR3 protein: CASRLDAGQYTEAFF
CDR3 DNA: TGCGCCAGCAGACTTGATGCGGGGCAGTACACTGAAGCTTTCTTT

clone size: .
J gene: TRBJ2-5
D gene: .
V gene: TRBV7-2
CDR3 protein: CASSPTGREETQYF
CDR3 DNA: TGTGCCAGCAGCCCCACAGGGAGGGAAGAGACCCAGTACTTC

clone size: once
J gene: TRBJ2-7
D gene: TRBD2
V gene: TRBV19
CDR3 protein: CASSPTSGQYYEQYF
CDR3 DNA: TGTGCCAGTAGCCCGACTAGCGGGCAATACTACGAGCAGTACTTC

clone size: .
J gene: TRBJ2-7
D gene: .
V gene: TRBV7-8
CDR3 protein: CASSQDTLYEQYF
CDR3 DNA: TGTGCCAGCAGCCAGGACACCCTCTACGAGCAGTACTTC

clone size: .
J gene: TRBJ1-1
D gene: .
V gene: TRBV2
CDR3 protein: CASWIGDTEAFF
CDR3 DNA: TGTGCCAGCTGGATTGGGGACACTGAAGCTTTCTTT

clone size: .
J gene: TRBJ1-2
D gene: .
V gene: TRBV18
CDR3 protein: CASSEGSSATGRGYTF
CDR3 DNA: TGTGCCAGCTCAGAGGGGTCCTCTGCCACAGGGAGAGGCTACACCTTC

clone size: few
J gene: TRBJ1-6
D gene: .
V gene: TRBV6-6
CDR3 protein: CASSTDSLLNNSPLHF
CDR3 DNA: TGTGCCAGCAGTACGGACAGCCTGTTAAATAATTCACCCCTCCACTTT

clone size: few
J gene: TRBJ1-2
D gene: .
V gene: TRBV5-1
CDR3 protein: CASSPGGAQLDGYTF
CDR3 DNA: TGCGCCAGCAGCCCCGGGGGGGCCCAGTTAGATGGCTACACCTTC

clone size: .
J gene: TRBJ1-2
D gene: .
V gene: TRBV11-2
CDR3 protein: CASSLDRVGGGYTF
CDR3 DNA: TGTGCCAGCAGCTTAGATCGGGTGGGCGGCGGCTACACCTTC

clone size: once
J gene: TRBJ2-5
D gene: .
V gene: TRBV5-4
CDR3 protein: CASSLTQGSQETQYF
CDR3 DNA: TGTGCCAGCAGCTTGACTCAGGGGTCACAAGAGACCCAGTACTTC

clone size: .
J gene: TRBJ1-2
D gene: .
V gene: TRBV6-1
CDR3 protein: CASRSDGGYTF
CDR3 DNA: TGTGCCAGCAGAAGTGATGGCGGCTACACCTTC

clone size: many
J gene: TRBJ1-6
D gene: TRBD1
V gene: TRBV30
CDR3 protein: CAWSATGGHSPLHF
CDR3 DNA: TGTGCCTGGAGTGCGACAGGGGGGCATTCACCCCTCCACTTT

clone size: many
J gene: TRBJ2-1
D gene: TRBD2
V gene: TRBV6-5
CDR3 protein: CASSTLAGTSEQFF
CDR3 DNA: TGTGCCAGCAGTACCCTAGCCGGGACTAGTGAGCAGTTCTTC

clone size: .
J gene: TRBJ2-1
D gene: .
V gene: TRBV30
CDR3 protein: CAWSFRDNEQFF
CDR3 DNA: TGTGCCTGGAGTTTCAGAGACAATGAGCAGTTCTTC

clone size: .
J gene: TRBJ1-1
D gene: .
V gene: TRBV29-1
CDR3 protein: CSVRTLNTEAFF
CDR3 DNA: TGCAGCGTTCGGACTTTGAACACTGAAGCTTTCTTT

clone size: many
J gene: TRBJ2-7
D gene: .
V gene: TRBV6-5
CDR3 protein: CASSRHQPPYEQYF
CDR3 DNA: TGTGCCAGCAGTCGTCATCAACCCCCCTACGAGCAGTACTTC

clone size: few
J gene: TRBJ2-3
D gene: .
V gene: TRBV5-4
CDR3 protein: CASRGGGGDTQYF
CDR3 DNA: TGTGCCAGCAGGGGAGGGGGAGGAGATACGCAGTATTTT

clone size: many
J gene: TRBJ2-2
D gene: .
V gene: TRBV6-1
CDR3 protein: CASSKNYGELFF
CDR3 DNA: TGTGCCAGCAGTAAGAATTACGGGGAGCTGTTTTTT